Following are 21 T cell receptor beta chains from one sample sequenced in a study of CD8 T cell repertoires and HIV-1 epitope variants. Which antigens these TCRs recognize remains unknown. Produced via immunoSEQ multiplex PCR; TCRdb's table is partial and in-frame only. The table records several thousand clones, roughly 62% of them present only once. The source material was cultured CD8+ T cells derived from PBMCs. All receptors come from a male donor with HIV.

This clone was counted a few times. The chain links TRBV27 to TRBJ2-7; 7 nucleotides align to TRBD1. After removal of 5 bases from V and 6 bases from J, the junction contained 7 bases not matched to a gene. Germline V gene sequence: CDR1 MNHEY, CDR2 SMNVEV (reference sequence). The CDR3 runs 13 residues. The CDR3 reads CASSGSTGIEQYF. The CDR3 bases are TGTGCCAGCAGTGGATCGACAGGGATCGAGCAGTACTTC.

This chain connects TRBV9 to TRBJ2-7, with TRBD1 matching over 9 bases. CDR3 length equals 13 residues. Germline-derived CDR1 and CDR2 are SGDLS and YYNGEE. V trimming: 9 bases; J trimming: 6 bases; junction bases outside the gene matches: 10. The CDR3 nucleotides read TGTGCCACCGGGCCGGGACAGGGAAGCGAGCAGTACTTC. Translation gives CATGPGQGSEQYF.

The gene calls are TRBV5-8 and TRBJ2-7, with D possibly called TRBD1 or TRBD2 (5 bases each). The V end lost 2 bases, the J end lost 4 bases, and 10 bases lay between the germline ends. This CDR3 is built from 13 residues. CDR1 and CDR2 (germline): SGHTS, YDEGEE. The CDR3 protein is CASSFGTVYEQYF. The CDR3 coding sequence is TGTGCCAGCAGCTTTGGGACGGTGTACGAGCAGTACTTC.

This clone is labeled as hyperexpanded. The chain uses TRBV13 and TRBJ2-5, with D tentatively TRBD2 (5 bases). V was trimmed by 4 bases and J by 2 bases, leaving 14 bases between them. Germline CDR1 is PRHDT and CDR2 is FYEKMQ (reference sequence). This CDR3 has 15 residues. Here the CDR3 reads CASSSAGIDQETQYF. The DNA for the CDR3 is TGTGCCAGCAGCTCCGCCGGGATAGATCAAGAGACCCAGTACTTC.

This clone was observed a single time. The chain is built from TRBV5-4 and TRBJ2-1; no clear D gene. CDR1 is SGHNT, CDR2 YYREEE, per germline (reference sequence). This CDR3 has 13 residues. With 1 base removed from V and 5 bases from J, the gap between germline ends came to 7 bases. CDR3 sequence: CASSLMVDNEQFF. The CDR3 DNA reads TGTGCCAGCAGCTTGATGGTTGACAATGAGCAGTTCTTC.

Concerning this clone itself: Other DNA sequences of this sample code for an identical CDR3. This chain connects TRBV4-1 to TRBJ2-1; 9 bases agree with TRBD2. The CDR3 covers 17 residues. Germline trimming cut 3 bases from V and 4 bases from J; bases unmatched to any gene: 10. Germline CDR1 MGHRA, CDR2 YSYEKL. CDR3 protein: CASSQDRPSGVYNEQFF. The CDR3 DNA sequence: TGCGCCAGCAGCCAGGACCGCCCTAGCGGGGTTTACAATGAGCAGTTCTTC.

This chain connects TRBV5-1 to TRBJ2-1; D gene uncertain. This CDR3 has 14 amino acids. Trimming stripped 1 base from V and 8 bases from J, with 13 bases between. Germline V gives CDR1 SGHRS, CDR2 YFSETQ. CDR3 amino acids: CASSLQGSWDEQFF. The DNA of the CDR3 is TGCGCCAGCAGCTTGCAAGGGTCCTGGGATGAGCAGTTCTTC.

This chain connects TRBV7-3 to TRBJ2-3, with D tentatively TRBD2 (6 bases). The CDR3 is made up of 15 amino acids. Germline V gene data show CDR1 as SGHTA and CDR2 as FQGTGA. V was clipped by 0 bases and J by 7 bases, with 14 bases between them. The CDR3 DNA is TGTGCCAGCAGCTTAACGTTGGCGGGGCACCATACGCAGTATTTT. Translated, it gives CASSLTLAGHHTQYF.

V is TRBV7-3 and J is TRBJ1-1; 7 bases match TRBD1. The V and J ends lost 5 bases and 0 bases, in that order; junction bases with no gene match: 6. The CDR3 has 15 amino acids. Germline values: CDR1 SGHTA, CDR2 FQGTGA. The CDR3 nucleotides read TGTGCCAGCAGCCCGTGGGACAGTCTGAACACTGAAGCTTTCTTT. This translates into CASSPWDSLNTEAFF.

The V call is TRBV13, the J call TRBJ2-2, with D unclear. Trimming removed 1 base from V and 6 bases from J, with 18 bases in between. The V gene's germline CDR1 is PRHDT and CDR2 FYEKMQ (reference sequence). This CDR3 has 17 residues. CDR3 amino acids: CASSLATELGQAGELFF. The CDR3 DNA reads as TGTGCCAGCAGCTTAGCTACGGAATTAGGGCAAGCCGGGGAGCTGTTTTTT.

V gene TRBV4-2 combines with J gene TRBJ2-5, with 11 positions matching TRBD1. CDR1 is LGHNA and CDR2 is YNFKEQ in the germline V gene. The V segment lost 6 bases and the J segment 4 bases; nucleotides outside the gene matches: 10. This CDR3 is 16 amino acids long. The CDR3 region has the DNA TGTGCCAGCAGTCCCTTCGGAGGGACAGGGGGAGAGACCCAGTACTTC. It encodes CASSPFGGTGGETQYF.

The gene calls are TRBV5-4 and TRBJ2-7, with D uncertain. This CDR3 contains 16 residues. V shed 0 bases and J shed 0 bases, with 13 bases lying between them. The V gene's germline CDR1 is SGHNT and CDR2 YYREEE (reference sequence). CDR3 amino acids: CASSLGPPRSSYEQYF. CDR3 nucleotides: TGTGCCAGCAGCTTGGGACCGCCCCGGAGCTCCTACGAGCAGTACTTC.

This sequence joins TRBV19 and TRBJ2-7; perhaps TRBD2 as D (5 bases). V lost 5 bases, J lost 2 bases, and 13 bases lay in between. This CDR3 spans 14 amino acids. Per the germline V gene, CDR1 is LNHDA and CDR2 is SQIVND (reference sequence). CDR3 amino acids: CASSSRETPYEQYF. In DNA form, the CDR3 reads TGTGCCAGTAGTTCGAGGGAGACCCCCTACGAGCAGTACTTC.

This sequence joins TRBV5-1 and TRBJ1-6; D uncertain. The CDR3 is made up of 15 amino acids. The V gene lost 0 bases and the J gene lost 10 bases, with 14 bases spanning the gap. Germline assignment: CDR1 SGHRS and CDR2 YFSETQ. The CDR3: CASSLEGRTRSPLHF. The CDR3 DNA is TGCGCCAGCAGCTTGGAAGGCAGGACGAGGTCACCCCTCCACTTT.

This clone was seen only a few times. CDR3 amino acids: CASSQEGQGDQPQHF. DNA for the CDR3: TGTGCCAGCAGCCAAGAAGGGCAGGGAGATCAGCCCCAGCATTTT. V is TRBV4-2 and J is TRBJ1-5; a possible D gene is TRBD1 (5 bases). Germline assignment: CDR1 LGHNA and CDR2 YNFKEQ. This CDR3 is built from 15 residues. V shed 0 bases and J shed 5 bases, with 11 bases lying between them.

The chain is built from TRBV14 and TRBJ2-1; D unresolved. CDR3 length equals 13 residues. CDR1 and CDR2 (germline): SGHDN, FVKESK. Trimming removed 4 bases from V and 0 bases from J, with 4 bases in between. CDR3 coding DNA: TGTGCCAGCAGCCTGTTCTCCTACAATGAGCAGTTCTTC. Its translation is CASSLFSYNEQFF.

This chain joins TRBV4-2 and TRBJ2-6; possibly TRBD2 for D (6 bases). This CDR3 is built from 19 residues. The germline CDR1 and CDR2 sequences are LGHNA and YNFKEQ. Trimming took off 0 bases at V and 2 bases at J, with 17 bases between the two ends. CDR3 DNA: TGTGCCAGCAGCCAAGAGTGGCGGACTACGACGGCTGGGGCCAACGTCCTGACTTTC. This codes for CASSQEWRTTTAGANVLTF.

A few counts support this clone. The chain has TRBV6-5 and TRBJ1-2, with D uncertain. V gave up 1 base and J gave up 7 bases, with 13 bases separating them. The CDR3 runs 14 residues. CDR1 MNHEY and CDR2 SVGAGI come from the germline V gene. The CDR3 spells CASSYFQDRGGYTF. CDR3 DNA sequence: TGTGCCAGCAGTTACTTCCAGGATCGGGGTGGCTACACCTTC.

The chain combines TRBV30 with TRBJ2-7, with a tentative D call TRBD1 (5 bases). V gave up 5 bases and J gave up 4 bases, with 15 bases separating them. Germline CDR1 reads GTSNPN; CDR2 reads SVGIG (reference sequence). The CDR3 spans 13 residues. The CDR3 coding sequence is TGTGCCTGGGAAATCCCAGGGTGGTACGAGCAGTACTTC. Its protein is CAWEIPGWYEQYF.

The chain is built from TRBV5-4 and TRBJ2-3; D may be TRBD1 (6 bases). Germline V gene sequence: CDR1 SGHNT, CDR2 YYREEE (reference sequence). The germline V and J ends were trimmed by 5 bases and 4 bases, with 17 bases remaining between them. The CDR3 has 15 amino acids. The CDR3 nucleotides are TGTGCCAGCAGGCCAGGGGCCCTAGGGCCAGATACGCAGTATTTT. It encodes CASRPGALGPDTQYF.

The genes are TRBV19 and TRBJ1-1, with D tentatively TRBD1 (6 bases). Trimming took 5 bases from V and 8 from J, leaving 24 bases between them. The CDR3 is made up of 16 amino acids. Germline V gene data show CDR1 as LNHDA and CDR2 as SQIVND (reference sequence). The CDR3 DNA reads as TGTGCCAGTAGTTTTGCCGGTACAGGGCGGCTCGAAGAAGCTTTCTTT. Translated: CASSFAGTGRLEEAFF.